These 15 T cell receptor beta chains were sequenced from one sample in a study of control samples from healthy donors and cancer patients. Method: immunoSEQ multiplex PCR; TCRdb's copy keeps in-frame clones and lacks some. Seen here are some 120,000 clones, about 93% observed once, and the top ten hold less than 3.5%. Sequenced: blood. All receptors derive from a man aged 30-40 years in good health.

J is TRBJ1-6 and V is TRBV27; no reliable D call. The CDR3 has 12 amino acids. V lost 8 bases and J 7 bases, leaving 9 bases between the germline ends. Germline CDR1 MNHEY, CDR2 SMNVEV (reference sequence). In DNA, the CDR3 is TGTGCCAGCGGGCTAAACAATTCACCCCTCCACTTT. This sequence encodes CASGLNNSPLHF.

CDR3 amino acids: CASSAQGAPGNTIYF. DNA for the CDR3: TGTGCCAGTAGCGCACAGGGGGCACCTGGAAACACCATATATTTT. The rearrangement uses TRBV19 and TRBJ1-3; 9 positions agree with TRBD1. From germline, CDR1 is LNHDA and CDR2 SQIVND (reference sequence). The length of the CDR3 is 15 residues. V was clipped by 6 bases and J by 2 bases; unmatched bases: 5. Full variable domain (missing parts from reference TRBV19 and TRBJ1-3): DGGITQSPKYLFRKEGQNVTLSCEQNLNHDAMYWYRQDPGQGLRLIYYSQIVNDFQKGDIAEGYSVSREKKESFPLTVTSAQKNPTAFYLCASSAQGAPGNTIYFGEGSWLTVV.

About this clone: One junction end disagrees with the germline gene, perhaps due to a read error. The V gene is TRBV9, the J gene TRBJ1-1; the D is unclear. The CDR3 runs 8 residues. Looked up from germline, CDR1 is SGDLS and CDR2 is YYNGEE. This CDR3 reads CASSVGEF. CDR3 DNA sequence: TGTGCCAGCAGCGTCGGGGAATTT.

The CDR3 DNA sequence: TGTGCCACCCAACAGGGCCACGAGCAGTACTTC. Amino acid sequence: CATQQGHEQYF. J is TRBJ2-7 and V is TRBV6-5; weak D call: TRBD1 (6 bases). Germline CDR1 MNHEY, CDR2 SVGAGI. V was shortened by 10 bases and J by 5 bases, with 12 bases between the two germline ends. The length of the CDR3 is 11 residues.

The chain links TRBV6-2 or TRBV6-3 to TRBJ1-5; TRBD1 might be the D (6 bases). V lost 2 bases and J 7 bases, leaving 18 bases between the germline ends. CDR1 and CDR2 (germline): MNHEY, SVGEGT. This CDR3 contains 16 residues. The CDR3 loop reads CASSYADRYGLQPQHF. CDR3 sequence (DNA): TGTGCCAGCAGTTACGCCGACAGGTATGGCCTCCAGCCCCAGCATTTT.

The J gene is TRBJ1-1, the V gene TRBV6-4, with D possibly being TRBD1 (6 bases). This CDR3 has 15 residues. The ends were cut back, 1 base at V and 7 bases at J, with 16 bases in the middle. The V gene's germline CDR1 is MRHNA and CDR2 SNTAGT. CDR3 nucleotide sequence: TGTGCCAGCAGTGACTTCGCCAAGGGAGGGGGTGAAGCTTTCTTT. This encodes CASSDFAKGGGEAFF.

The chain has TRBV2 and TRBJ2-2; D unresolved. V lost 6 bases, J lost 5 bases, and 10 bases lay in between. The CDR3 is 13 residues long. CDR1 and CDR2 (germline): SNHLY, FYNNEI. The CDR3 DNA follows: TGTGCCAGCAGGGCCGACTCAACCGGGGAGCTGTTTTTT. This encodes CASRADSTGELFF.

The chain recombines TRBV4-2 with TRBJ1-5, with D hard to call. CDR3 length: 15 amino acids. V was shortened by 0 bases and J by 5 bases, with 11 bases between the two germline ends. The germline V gene has CDR1 LGHNA and CDR2 YNFKEQ. Here the CDR3 reads CASSQDMGRDQPQHF. For the CDR3, the DNA is TGTGCCAGCAGCCAAGATATGGGTCGGGATCAGCCCCAGCATTTT.

The chain joins TRBV27 to TRBJ1-6, with a possible D match to TRBD1 (6 bases). CDR1 MNHEY and CDR2 SMNVEV come from the germline V gene (reference sequence). V dropped 3 bases and J dropped 6 bases, with 9 bases sitting between them. The CDR3 length is 14 residues. The CDR3 DNA reads as TGTGCCAGCAGTTTGGCCAGGGGTAATTCACCCCTCCACTTT. Its protein product is CASSLARGNSPLHF.

The chain employs TRBV7-6 and TRBJ1-5, with D maybe TRBD1 (5 bases). Germline values: CDR1 SGHVS, CDR2 FNYEAQ. The V end was cut by 5 bases, the J end by 9 bases, with 14 bases between. The CDR3 sequence is 13 residues long. The CDR3 sequence is CASSENQGGPQHF. DNA for the CDR3: TGTGCCAGCAGCGAAAATCAGGGAGGGCCCCAGCATTTT.

The V and J genes are TRBV7-2 and TRBJ1-2; no clear D gene. Germline V gene data show CDR1 as SGHTA and CDR2 as FQGNSA. Trimming cost V 1 base and J 7 bases, with 7 bases left between them. This CDR3 has 12 residues. This chain's CDR3 is CASSLDGSGYTF. CDR3 DNA: TGTGCCAGCAGCTTAGATGGGAGTGGCTACACCTTC.

The gene calls are TRBV27 and TRBJ2-4, with D maybe TRBD2 (6 bases). Trimming removed 0 bases at V and 4 bases at J, with 7 bases between. CDR1 is MNHEY and CDR2 is SMNVEV in the germline V gene (reference sequence). This CDR3 contains 14 residues. DNA of the CDR3: TGTGCCAGCAGTTTATCGGGGGGAAAAAACATTCAGTACTTC. Translation: CASSLSGGKNIQYF.

V is TRBV9 and J is TRBJ1-5; possible D gene TRBD1, 5 bases. Trimming cost V 0 bases and J 7 bases, with 11 bases left between them. The CDR3 spans 14 residues. Per the germline V gene, CDR1 is SGDLS and CDR2 is YYNGEE. Written as DNA, the CDR3 is TGTGCCAGCAGCGTAGGAGGGGTAGGGCAGCCCCAGCATTTT. It encodes CASSVGGVGQPQHF.

This rearrangement joins TRBV5-5 to TRBJ2-7; D gene uncertain. The germline V gene has CDR1 SGHKS and CDR2 YYEKEE (reference sequence). The V end was cut by 2 bases, the J end by 5 bases, with 11 bases between. This CDR3 is built from 13 residues. The CDR3 region is CASSFLSEDEQYF. In DNA, the CDR3 is TGTGCCAGCAGCTTCCTGTCTGAGGACGAGCAGTACTTC.

The chain carries TRBV19 and TRBJ1-1, with D unresolved. V dropped 4 bases and J dropped 0 bases, with 15 bases sitting between them. CDR3 length: 16 amino acids. Germline CDR1 LNHDA, CDR2 SQIVND (reference sequence). CDR3 sequence reads: CASSSPTDVMNTEAFF. CDR3 sequence (DNA): TGTGCCAGTAGTAGCCCGACGGACGTGATGAACACTGAAGCTTTCTTT.